The clone carrying this TCR beta chain was observed at least ten times. TCRdb re-called the 5' RACE reads with MiXCR, one entry per CDR3 protein. Among approximately 27,000 distinct CDR3 sequences, 5% to 6% were seen once, and the ten largest hold 12%. The sample comes from a study of T cells after yellow fever vaccination. Across the study: EM, EMRA, CM and Tscm memory subsets were separated by sorting (using CD3, CD45RA, CCR7 and CD95).

Between the trimmed V and J ends, which lost 0 bases and 4 bases, there was a span of 14 bases. The CDR3 runs 15 residues. Germline V gene lookup returns CDR1 SQVTM and CDR2 ANQGSEA. General study findings and limits: Almost none of the vaccine-responding clonotypes turned up in sorted memory subsets on day 0, the data showed. The study re-detected most primary-vaccination clones after the booster (roughly 96% CD4, 88% CD8). Though it reached lower strength, the secondary response hit its peak faster, day 5 versus 15.

This clonotype originated in a young man who received the YFV17D yellow fever vaccine. The chain employs TRBV29-1 and TRBJ2-3; D remains ambiguous. The sample consisted of PBMCs, either bulk or a sorted T-cell subset (CD4+, CD8+, memory, or dextramer-sorted; not recorded which), taken 15 days after the yellow fever booster vaccination. CDR3: CSVEESQSRPDTQYF. CDR3 DNA: TGCAGCGTTGAAGAATCCCAAAGCCGGCCAGATACGCAGTATTTT.